The TCR beta chain under discussion was sequenced for a study of OX40 agonist ivuxolimab in advanced cancers. As for the study in general: Patients were given ivuxolimab, an antibody that agonizes OX40 (CD134). General study results and limits: Some nonresponders additionally presented with little normalized T-cell clonal expansion.

Turning to this clone: Its antigen is still unknown.

Method: immunoSEQ multiplex PCR; TCRdb's copy keeps in-frame clones and lacks some. The sample records 60,000 to 75,000 clones, around 80% being singletons. Autoimmune disease history or systemic immunosuppression was exclusionary. The timepoints at which blood was sampled were baseline, cycle 4 day 1, and cycle 7 day 1. This material consisted of CD4+ or CD8+ T cells sorted from blood, taken in a trial of the OX40 agonist ivuxolimab. This receptor was taken from an adult with an advanced solid tumor such as melanoma, head and neck, liver or kidney cancer.

The CDR3 here is CASSYRSRGQPQHF. In nucleotides, the CDR3 is TGTGCCAGCAGTTATCGTTCCAGGGGTCAGCCCCAGCATTTT. This chain uses TRBV6-5 with TRBJ1-5; D possibly corresponds to TRBD1 (6 bases). With 3 bases removed from V and 6 bases from J, the gap between germline ends came to 12 bases. CDR3 length equals 14 residues. The germline V gene has CDR1 MNHEY and CDR2 SVGAGI.